This T cell receptor beta chain came from a study of monozygotic twins with inflammatory bowel disease. Findings of the study overall: Concordant and discordant twins showed no difference in repertoire similarity, possibly from limited power.

Regarding this clonotype: The target antigen is unknown.

TCRdb reanalyzed the 5' RACE reads and collapses them to one entry per CDR3 protein, without DNA. The listing records a few hundred thousand distinct CDR3 sequences. The CDR3 length is 13 residues. Germline V gene sequence: CDR1 SGHVS, CDR2 FQNEAQ. The clonotype was recovered from a human donor with ulcerative colitis or Crohn's disease, or a healthy co-twin of an affected twin (not recorded which). Input material: blood. The chain uses TRBV7-8 and TRBJ2-5; TCRdb outputs TRBD1, but without DNA this stays unchecked. The CDR3 here is CASSLTRGETQYF.